This T cell receptor (beta chain) came from a study of radiation and T cells in renal cell carcinoma. As to this clone: The antigen remains unidentified.

Specified time point: blood 4 weeks post-SBRT, at nephrectomy. Treatment given: 15 Gy SBRT to primary tumor, nephrectomy 4 weeks later. The patient's renal cell carcinoma had clear cell pathology. Germline V lookup: CDR1 LGHNA, CDR2 YNFKEQ. Trimming left V 3 bases short and J 0 bases short, with 6 bases between. CDR3 length equals 15 residues. Study-wide results and limits: In blood, top tumor clones expanded by 2 weeks, shrinking by 4.

Clones were read by immunoSEQ multiplex PCR, and TCRdb kept only the in-frame ones, dropping some. The sample has fewer than 200,000 clones; around 90% are singletons. The TCR comes from a woman aged 45-65 years with renal cell carcinoma. The chain employs TRBV4-2 and TRBJ1-6, with a weak D call TRBD1 (5 bases). Sequenced here: blood, sampled from a patient whose treatment included radiotherapy and nephrectomy. The CDR3 here is CASSQGVSYNSPLHF. Written as DNA, the CDR3 is TGTGCCAGCAGCCAGGGGGTCTCCTATAATTCACCCCTCCACTTT.